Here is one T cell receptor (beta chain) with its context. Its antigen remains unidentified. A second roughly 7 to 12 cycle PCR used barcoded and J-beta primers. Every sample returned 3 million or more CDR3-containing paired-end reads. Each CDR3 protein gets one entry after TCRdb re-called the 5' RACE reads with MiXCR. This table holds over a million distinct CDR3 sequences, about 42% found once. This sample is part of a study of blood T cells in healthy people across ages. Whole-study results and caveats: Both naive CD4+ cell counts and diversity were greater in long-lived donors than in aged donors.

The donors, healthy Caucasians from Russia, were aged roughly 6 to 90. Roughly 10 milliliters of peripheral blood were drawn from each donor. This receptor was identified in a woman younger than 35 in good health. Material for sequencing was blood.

The CDR3 sequence is CASTNLGNTEAFF. The CDR3 DNA reads TGTGCCAGCACCAACCTGGGGAACACTGAAGCTTTCTTT. The chain carries TRBV6-2 or TRBV6-3 and TRBJ1-1; D is uncertain. CDR1 and CDR2 (germline): MNHEY, SVGEGT. The V gene lost 7 bases and the J gene lost 1 base, with 10 bases spanning the gap. The CDR3 is made up of 13 amino acids.